A selection of T cell receptor beta chains follows, all from one sample in a study of PD-L1 blockade in urothelial cancer. Sequencing used immunoSEQ multiplex PCR; TCRdb keeps in-frame clones, though not all of them. This sample has some 49,000 clones, with around 90% found just once. The sample consisted of PBMCs, taken around atezolizumab (anti-PD-L1) treatment. Source of these receptors: a man in his 60s with urothelial cancer. Each CDR3 is given with its conserved first and last residue. Fields, in order: V gene, clone size, D gene, J gene, CDR3 DNA, CDR3 protein. D genes are given only for firm matches. Clone sizes are given selectively: once, few, many, or a class where the clone is expanded.

v_gene: TRBV7-2
abundance: -
d_gene: TRBD1
j_gene: TRBJ1-2
CDR3nt: TGTGCCAGCAGCCCCGCCCCGGGACAGCGAACTAGCGGCTACACCTTC
CDR3aa: CASSPAPGQRTSGYTF

v_gene: TRBV21-1
abundance: -
d_gene: -
j_gene: TRBJ2-2
CDR3nt: TGTGCCAGCAGCAATCTGAACCCTGCGGGGGAGCTGTTTTTT
CDR3aa: CASSNLNPAGELFF

v_gene: TRBV27
abundance: -
d_gene: -
j_gene: TRBJ1-1
CDR3nt: TGTGCCAGCAGTTGGACAGCGAACACTGAAGCTTTCTTT
CDR3aa: CASSWTANTEAFF

v_gene: TRBV10-2
abundance: -
d_gene: -
j_gene: TRBJ1-1
CDR3nt: TGCGCCAGCAGTGAATTTCGGGACACTGAAGCTTTCTTT
CDR3aa: CASSEFRDTEAFF

v_gene: TRBV5-1
abundance: -
d_gene: TRBD1
j_gene: TRBJ1-2
CDR3nt: TGCGCCAGCAGCTTCGGGACAGAGAGGGGCTACACCTTC
CDR3aa: CASSFGTERGYTF

v_gene: TRBV27
abundance: once
d_gene: TRBD1
j_gene: TRBJ2-5
CDR3nt: TGTGCCAGCAGTTACACCCGGACAGGGGGCTTCGTTCAAGAGACCCAGTACTTC
CDR3aa: CASSYTRTGGFVQETQYF

v_gene: TRBV28
abundance: -
d_gene: TRBD1
j_gene: TRBJ2-7
CDR3nt: TGTGCCAGCACCCTTGAGCCGGGACAGGGGACCTACGAGCAGTACTTC
CDR3aa: CASTLEPGQGTYEQYF

v_gene: TRBV15
abundance: -
d_gene: -
j_gene: TRBJ2-4
CDR3nt: TGTGCCACCAGCTTCGCCTGGGTAGCGGTCGGAGACATTCAGTACTTC
CDR3aa: CATSFAWVAVGDIQYF

v_gene: TRBV28
abundance: few
d_gene: TRBD1
j_gene: TRBJ1-2
CDR3nt: TGTGCCACCACGGGACAGGTCAAATTGGGCTACACCTTC
CDR3aa: CATTGQVKLGYTF

v_gene: TRBV11-2
abundance: -
d_gene: TRBD2
j_gene: TRBJ2-5
CDR3nt: TGTGCCAGCAGCTCGGGGGGACTGCGGGGGGGTTCAGAGACCCAGTACTTC
CDR3aa: CASSSGGLRGGSETQYF

v_gene: TRBV2
abundance: -
d_gene: TRBD2
j_gene: TRBJ2-3
CDR3nt: TGTGCCAGCAGGCCGGGACTAGCCACGCAGTATTTT
CDR3aa: CASRPGLATQYF

v_gene: TRBV7-9
abundance: -
d_gene: TRBD1
j_gene: TRBJ2-1
CDR3nt: TGTGCCAGCAGCCTAACGGGGACAGGGAACAATGAGCAGTTCTTC
CDR3aa: CASSLTGTGNNEQFF

v_gene: TRBV9
abundance: -
d_gene: -
j_gene: TRBJ1-4
CDR3nt: TGTGCCAGCGGCTCAGGGTTATCTAACGAAAAACTGTTTTTT
CDR3aa: CASGSGLSNEKLFF

v_gene: TRBV5-1
abundance: -
d_gene: TRBD1
j_gene: TRBJ1-1
CDR3nt: TGCGCCAGCAAAAACTACAGGGGTGTCACTGAAGCTTTCTTT
CDR3aa: CASKNYRGVTEAFF

v_gene: TRBV5-5
abundance: -
d_gene: -
j_gene: TRBJ2-7
CDR3nt: TGTGCCAGCAGAGAGGCAGGGCGGTCTTACGAGCAGTACTTC
CDR3aa: CASREAGRSYEQYF

v_gene: TRBV28
abundance: -
d_gene: -
j_gene: TRBJ1-6
CDR3nt: TGTGCCAGCAGTTTAGGGCGGGGAGGGAGCTCCTATAATTCACCCCTCCACTTT
CDR3aa: CASSLGRGGSSYNSPLHF

v_gene: TRBV6-1
abundance: once
d_gene: -
j_gene: TRBJ2-5
CDR3nt: TGTGCCAGCAGTGAAGCAAGGGACACCTACGAGAGGACCCAGTACTTC
CDR3aa: CASSEARDTYERTQYF

v_gene: TRBV29-1
abundance: -
d_gene: -
j_gene: TRBJ2-2
CDR3nt: TGCAGCGCGGACGGACTGTCGAACACCGGGGAGCTGTTTTTT
CDR3aa: CSADGLSNTGELFF

v_gene: TRBV27
abundance: -
d_gene: TRBD1
j_gene: TRBJ1-6
CDR3nt: TGTGCCAGCAGTTTCGGACAGGAAGGTTCACCCCTCCACTTT
CDR3aa: CASSFGQEGSPLHF

v_gene: TRBV19
abundance: -
d_gene: -
j_gene: TRBJ1-1
CDR3nt: TGTGCCAGTAGACAGCACACTGAAGCTTTCTTT
CDR3aa: CASRQHTEAFF

v_gene: TRBV9
abundance: once
d_gene: -
j_gene: TRBJ2-7
CDR3nt: TGTGCCAGCAGCGTATCCCTACAGTCCCGGGAGCAGTACTTC
CDR3aa: CASSVSLQSREQYF

v_gene: TRBV12-5
abundance: once
d_gene: -
j_gene: TRBJ2-7
CDR3nt: TGTGCTAGTGGTTTGGCCACACAGGGGGAGGGTGGGTACTACGAGCAGTACTTC
CDR3aa: CASGLATQGEGGYYEQYF

v_gene: TRBV4-2
abundance: -
d_gene: TRBD2
j_gene: TRBJ2-5
CDR3nt: TGTGCCAGCAGCCTCCTCGCGGGGGACCAAGAGACCCAGTACTTC
CDR3aa: CASSLLAGDQETQYF

v_gene: TRBV29-1
abundance: -
d_gene: TRBD2
j_gene: TRBJ2-3
CDR3nt: TGCAGCGTTGAGGACAGGGGTCTAGCGGGGGGAATGACAGATACGCAGTATTTT
CDR3aa: CSVEDRGLAGGMTDTQYF

v_gene: TRBV4-2
abundance: -
d_gene: TRBD2
j_gene: TRBJ2-1
CDR3nt: TGTGCCAGCAGCCAAGCCGGAAAGCGGGGGGCCTACAATGAGCAGTTCTTC
CDR3aa: CASSQAGKRGAYNEQFF

v_gene: TRBV5-1
abundance: -
d_gene: -
j_gene: TRBJ1-1
CDR3nt: TGCGCCAGCAGCCTACCGTCCGGGGGGAACACTGAAGCTTTCTTT
CDR3aa: CASSLPSGGNTEAFF

v_gene: TRBV21-1
abundance: -
d_gene: -
j_gene: TRBJ1-6
CDR3nt: TGTGCCAGCAGAGCGGGGGTGGAATCACCCCTCCACTTT
CDR3aa: CASRAGVESPLHF

v_gene: TRBV7-6
abundance: -
d_gene: TRBD2
j_gene: TRBJ2-1
CDR3nt: TGTGCCAGCAGCTTGACTAGCGGGGGGGACAATGAGCAGTTCTTC
CDR3aa: CASSLTSGGDNEQFF

v_gene: TRBV7-2
abundance: -
d_gene: TRBD1
j_gene: TRBJ1-5
CDR3nt: TGTGCCAGCAGCTTAGAACAGGGGGCTTATCAGCCCCAGCATTTT
CDR3aa: CASSLEQGAYQPQHF

v_gene: TRBV2
abundance: once
d_gene: -
j_gene: TRBJ2-7
CDR3nt: TGTGCCAGCAGATTTGGTCAGGCCAGTTACGAGCAGTACTTC
CDR3aa: CASRFGQASYEQYF

v_gene: TRBV2
abundance: once
d_gene: -
j_gene: TRBJ1-2
CDR3nt: TGTGCCAGCAGTGATGTTGCGTATGGCTACACCTTC
CDR3aa: CASSDVAYGYTF

v_gene: TRBV7-9
abundance: once
d_gene: -
j_gene: TRBJ2-1
CDR3nt: TGTGCCAGCAGCCTTATTCGTAGTTCTGGCGGCAATGAGCAGTTCTTC
CDR3aa: CASSLIRSSGGNEQFF

v_gene: TRBV10-3
abundance: once
d_gene: TRBD1
j_gene: TRBJ2-3
CDR3nt: TGTGCCATCAAAGGGGGACAGGGGGAATTAAACAGCACAGATACGCAGTATTTT
CDR3aa: CAIKGGQGELNSTDTQYF

v_gene: TRBV27
abundance: -
d_gene: TRBD1
j_gene: TRBJ1-5
CDR3nt: TGTGCCAGCAGCGCGGGACAGGGAGGGCCCAGAAATCAGCCCCAGCATTTT
CDR3aa: CASSAGQGGPRNQPQHF

v_gene: TRBV6-1
abundance: -
d_gene: -
j_gene: TRBJ2-4
CDR3nt: TGTGCCAGCAGTGAACTGTGGTTCGTACGTGGTGACAGGACCAAAAACATTCAGTACTTC
CDR3aa: CASSELWFVRGDRTKNIQYF

v_gene: TRBV5-6
abundance: -
d_gene: -
j_gene: TRBJ2-7
CDR3nt: TGTGCCAGCAGCTTGCGGGTGACTAGAACCTACGAGCAGTACTTC
CDR3aa: CASSLRVTRTYEQYF

v_gene: TRBV2
abundance: -
d_gene: TRBD1
j_gene: TRBJ2-2
CDR3nt: TGTGCCAGCAGCGAAACCGGGACAGGCACCGGGGAGCTGTTTTTT
CDR3aa: CASSETGTGTGELFF

v_gene: TRBV5-1
abundance: -
d_gene: -
j_gene: TRBJ2-3
CDR3nt: TGCGCCAGCAGCTTGGCTTTAGGGGGTGTGGATACGCAGTATTTT
CDR3aa: CASSLALGGVDTQYF

v_gene: TRBV6-5
abundance: -
d_gene: -
j_gene: TRBJ1-6
CDR3nt: TGTGCCAGCCCCGTCCATTCACCCCTCCACTTT
CDR3aa: CASPVHSPLHF

v_gene: TRBV6-1
abundance: -
d_gene: TRBD1
j_gene: TRBJ1-3
CDR3nt: TGTGCCAGCTCCGGGACAGGGGTTACTGGAAACACCATATATTTT
CDR3aa: CASSGTGVTGNTIYF

v_gene: TRBV30
abundance: -
d_gene: TRBD1
j_gene: TRBJ2-5
CDR3nt: TGTGCCTGGAGTTTAGGGACAGGGGGATCCCAAGAGACCCAGTACTTC
CDR3aa: CAWSLGTGGSQETQYF

v_gene: TRBV5-1
abundance: once
d_gene: TRBD1
j_gene: TRBJ1-2
CDR3nt: TGCGCCAGCGTCCCCGGGACAGGGGGCGAAGGCTACACCTTC
CDR3aa: CASVPGTGGEGYTF